This TCR beta chain originates from a study of T cells after yellow fever vaccination (dated 2019 in TCRdb). Regarding the complete study: The SMART-Seq v4 Ultra Low Input RNA kit was used to prepare libraries from fractions with low cell numbers. Blood samples were taken at several timepoints before and after primary and secondary immunization, and bulk PBMC replicates and cell subsets were isolated. To track T-cell clones before and after primary and booster YFV17D yellow fever vaccination, bulk TCR alpha and beta repertoires were sequenced longitudinally. The cohort comprised two healthy male donors, one aged 18 to 30 and one aged 30 to 40 years. Summary of the overall study and its limitations: After the booster, most clones that had expanded after primary vaccination were detected again (over 95% of CD4 and more than 85% of CD8), suggesting broad maintenance of memory. FACS-sorted repertoires could contain abundant contaminating clonotypes from the bulk population, so computational filtering was required. A small fraction of clonotypes appeared in both the CD4 and CD8 compartments, likely as a result of convergent recombination. Because only two donors were included in the study, the extent to which the findings can be generalized is limited. The secondary T-cell response was found to be weaker but faster than the primary response, with a peak reached on day 5 rather than on day 15.

Read against the paper, the sample's treatment or condition label means: live attenuated yellow fever vaccine strain. PBMCs were isolated from peripheral blood using a standard Ficoll-Paque protocol. CD4 and CD8 T-cell fractions were isolated with Dynabeads CD4 and CD8 positive selection kits. TriZol was used to extract RNA from bulk PBMCs, from CD4 and CD8 fractions, and from dextramer-positive and dextramer-negative fractions. Taken from the germline V gene (reference sequence), the CDR1 and CDR2 loops are SGHKS and YYEKEE. From cysteine to phenylalanine, the CDR3 is 12 amino acids long. Here the CDR3 DNA is all that survives: 36 bases in frame from base 1. The V and J ends are trimmed by 0 bases and 7 bases, leaving 7 bases between them. TCR cDNA was made using 5'RACE template switching, a step that added a universal primer site and unique molecular identifiers. Priming for cDNA synthesis came from both the TCR alpha and TCR beta constant segments. Libraries were amplified in two PCR steps, with sample barcodes and sequencing adapters added in the second step. Libraries were sequenced on Illumina HiSeq 2500 (2x100 bp) or NovaSeq (2x150 bp). Per the original workflow: Demultiplexing of reads and collapsing into UMI consensus sequences were performed with MIGEC, and V(D)J alignment was carried out with MiXCR. Vaccine-responding clonotypes were identified with edgeR using replicate PBMC samples, with FDR below 0.01 and a log2 fold change above 5 up to day 15 being required. Each bulk clonotype was labeled CD4 or CD8 based on which sequenced repertoire, CD4 or CD8, contained the clonotype at higher abundance. The public reads were reprocessed in TCRdb via fastp at Q25 and MiXCR, keeping in-frame beta chains. Merged by CDR3 protein, the rows form single entries marked with the most common genes and DNA. For this entry, the V and J calls and clone size follow TCRdb and not the study's own pipeline. This sample is represented by roughly 150,000 distinct CDR3 sequences; around 7.2% of them were singletons. The ten top clones hold 2.5% to 3% of the sample.

This clonotype has a handful of counts. Its antigen has not been determined. Base qualities are not provided; no much larger clone lies one nucleotide away. The V and J genes are TRBV5-5 and TRBJ2-5; a confident D gene designation cannot be given. The sequencing here drew on CD4+ T cells sorted from PBMCs, taken 5 days after the first yellow fever vaccination. The receptor comes from a man between 18 and 29 years old who received the YFV17D yellow fever vaccine. The DNA reads as follows: TGTGCCAGCAGCTTGGAGGCCAGGACCCAGTACTTC. This translates into CASSLEARTQYF. With the portions outside the CDR3 filled from the reference TRBV5-5 and TRBJ2-5 genes, the complete variable region becomes DAGVTQSPTHLIKTRGQQVTLRCSPISGHKSVSWYQQVLGQGPQFIFQYYEKEERGRGNFPDRFSARQFPNYSSELNVNALLLGDSALYLCASSLEARTQYFGPGTRLLVL.